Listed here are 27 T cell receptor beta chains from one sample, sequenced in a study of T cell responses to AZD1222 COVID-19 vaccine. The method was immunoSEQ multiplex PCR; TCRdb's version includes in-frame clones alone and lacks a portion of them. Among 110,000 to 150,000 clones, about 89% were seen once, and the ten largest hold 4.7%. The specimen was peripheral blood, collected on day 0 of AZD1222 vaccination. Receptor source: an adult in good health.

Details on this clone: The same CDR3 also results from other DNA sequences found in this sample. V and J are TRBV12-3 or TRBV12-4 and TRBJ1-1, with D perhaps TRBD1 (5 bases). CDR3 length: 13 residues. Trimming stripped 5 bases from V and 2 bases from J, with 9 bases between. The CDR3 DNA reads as TGTGCCAGCAGTCCTACAGGAAACACTGAAGCTTTCTTT. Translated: CASSPTGNTEAFF.

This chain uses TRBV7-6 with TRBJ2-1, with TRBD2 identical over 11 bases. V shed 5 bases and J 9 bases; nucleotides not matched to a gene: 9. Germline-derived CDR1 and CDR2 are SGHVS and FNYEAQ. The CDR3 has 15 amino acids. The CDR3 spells CASSRTSGSPPEQFF. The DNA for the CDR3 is TGTGCCAGCAGCCGTACTAGCGGGAGTCCCCCTGAGCAGTTCTTC.

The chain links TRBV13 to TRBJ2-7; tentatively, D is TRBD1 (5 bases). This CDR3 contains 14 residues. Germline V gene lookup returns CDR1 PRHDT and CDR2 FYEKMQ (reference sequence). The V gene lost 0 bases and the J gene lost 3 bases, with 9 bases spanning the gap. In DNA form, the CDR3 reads TGTGCCAGCAGCTTAGGGCAGGGAATCTACGAGCAGTACTTC. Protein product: CASSLGQGIYEQYF.

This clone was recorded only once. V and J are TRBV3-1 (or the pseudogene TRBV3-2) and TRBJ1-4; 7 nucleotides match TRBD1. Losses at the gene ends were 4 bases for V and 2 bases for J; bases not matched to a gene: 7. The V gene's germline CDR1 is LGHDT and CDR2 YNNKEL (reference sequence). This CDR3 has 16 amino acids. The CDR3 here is CASSRRTGVTNEKLFF. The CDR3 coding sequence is TGTGCCAGCAGCCGTCGAACAGGGGTCACTAATGAAAAACTGTTTTTT.

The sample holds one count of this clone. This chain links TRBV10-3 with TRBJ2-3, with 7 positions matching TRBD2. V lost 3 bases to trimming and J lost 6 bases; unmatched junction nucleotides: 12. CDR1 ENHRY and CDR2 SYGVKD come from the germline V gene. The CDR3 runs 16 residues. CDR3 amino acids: CAISEGSGWGIDTQYF. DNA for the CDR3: TGTGCCATCAGTGAAGGTAGCGGGTGGGGAATTGATACGCAGTATTTT.

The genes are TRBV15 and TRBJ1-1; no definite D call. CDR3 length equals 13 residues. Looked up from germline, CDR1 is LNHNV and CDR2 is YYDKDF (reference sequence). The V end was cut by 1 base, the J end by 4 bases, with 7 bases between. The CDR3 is CATSRVGLTEAFF. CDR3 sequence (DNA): TGTGCCACCAGCAGAGTAGGTCTCACTGAAGCTTTCTTT.

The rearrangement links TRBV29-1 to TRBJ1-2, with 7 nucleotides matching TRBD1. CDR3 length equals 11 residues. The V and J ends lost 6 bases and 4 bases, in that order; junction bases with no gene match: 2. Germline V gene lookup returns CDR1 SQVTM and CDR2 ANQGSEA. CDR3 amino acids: CSVGDSYGYTF. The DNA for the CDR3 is TGCAGCGTAGGGGACAGCTATGGCTACACCTTC.

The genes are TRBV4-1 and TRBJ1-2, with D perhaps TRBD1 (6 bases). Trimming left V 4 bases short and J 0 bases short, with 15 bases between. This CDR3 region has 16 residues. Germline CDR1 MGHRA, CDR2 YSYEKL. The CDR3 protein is CASSPSGGGTNYGYTF. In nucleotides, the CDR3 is TGCGCCAGCAGCCCAAGCGGAGGGGGGACTAACTATGGCTACACCTTC.

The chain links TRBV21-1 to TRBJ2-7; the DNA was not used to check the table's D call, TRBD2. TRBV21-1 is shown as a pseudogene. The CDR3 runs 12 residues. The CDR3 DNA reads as TGTGCCAGGGGAGGACGGAACTACGAGCAGTACTTC. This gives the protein CARGGRNYEQYF.

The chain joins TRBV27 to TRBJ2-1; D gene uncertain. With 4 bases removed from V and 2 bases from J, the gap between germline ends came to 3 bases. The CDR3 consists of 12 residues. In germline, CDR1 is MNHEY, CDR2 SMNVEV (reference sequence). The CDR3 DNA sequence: TGTGCCAGCAGTTCGACCTACAATGAGCAGTTCTTC. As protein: CASSSTYNEQFF.

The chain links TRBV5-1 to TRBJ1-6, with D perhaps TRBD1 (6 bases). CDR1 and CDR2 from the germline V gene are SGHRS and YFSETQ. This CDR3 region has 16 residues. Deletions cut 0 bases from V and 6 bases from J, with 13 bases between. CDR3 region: CASSLDGQQTNSPLHF. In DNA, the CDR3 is TGCGCCAGCAGCTTGGATGGACAGCAAACTAATTCACCCCTCCACTTT.

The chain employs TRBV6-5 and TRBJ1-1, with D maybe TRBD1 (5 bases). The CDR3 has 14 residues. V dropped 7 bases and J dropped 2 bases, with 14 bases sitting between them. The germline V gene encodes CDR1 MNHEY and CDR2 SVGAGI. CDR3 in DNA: TGTGCCAGCACCCCAGGGTCCTCAAACACTGAAGCTTTCTTT. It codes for CASTPGSSNTEAFF.

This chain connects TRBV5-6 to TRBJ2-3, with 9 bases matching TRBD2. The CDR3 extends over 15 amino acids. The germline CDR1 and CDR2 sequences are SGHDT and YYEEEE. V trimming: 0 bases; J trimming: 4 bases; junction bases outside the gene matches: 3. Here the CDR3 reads CASSLARGGADTQYF. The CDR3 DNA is TGTGCCAGCAGCTTGGCGCGGGGGGGAGCAGATACGCAGTATTTT.

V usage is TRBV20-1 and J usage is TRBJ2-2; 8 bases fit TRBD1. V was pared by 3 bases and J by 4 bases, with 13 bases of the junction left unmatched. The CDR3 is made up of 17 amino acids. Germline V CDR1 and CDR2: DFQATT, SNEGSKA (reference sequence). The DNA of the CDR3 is TGCAGTGCTAGTGTTCATCAGGGGGCACGGGGCACCGGGGAGCTGTTTTTT. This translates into CSASVHQGARGTGELFF.

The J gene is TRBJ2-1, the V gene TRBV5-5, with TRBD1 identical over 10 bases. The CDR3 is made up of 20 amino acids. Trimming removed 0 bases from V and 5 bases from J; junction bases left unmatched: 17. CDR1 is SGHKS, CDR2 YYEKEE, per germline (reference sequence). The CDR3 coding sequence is TGTGCCAGCAGCTTGGAGCCGGGGGACAGGGGATTGAGGATGGACAATGAGCAGTTCTTC. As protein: CASSLEPGDRGLRMDNEQFF.

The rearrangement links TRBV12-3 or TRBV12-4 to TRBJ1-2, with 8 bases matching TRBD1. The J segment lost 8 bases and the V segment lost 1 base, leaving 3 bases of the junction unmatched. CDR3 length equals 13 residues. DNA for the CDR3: TGTGCCAGCAGTTTAGGCAGGGGGCAAGGCTACACCTTC. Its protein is CASSLGRGQGYTF.

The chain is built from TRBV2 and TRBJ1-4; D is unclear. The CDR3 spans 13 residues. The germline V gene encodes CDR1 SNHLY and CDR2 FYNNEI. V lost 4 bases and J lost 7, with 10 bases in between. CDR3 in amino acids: CASSAGTREKLFF. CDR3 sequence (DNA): TGTGCCAGCAGTGCTGGCACACGTGAAAAACTGTTTTTT.

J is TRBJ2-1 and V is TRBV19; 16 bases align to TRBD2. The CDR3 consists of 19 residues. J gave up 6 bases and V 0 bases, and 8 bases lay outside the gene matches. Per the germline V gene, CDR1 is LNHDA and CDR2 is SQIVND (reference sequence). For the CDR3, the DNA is TGTGCCAGTAGTATAGACCCGGGACTAGCGGGAGGGTCCGGCAATGAGCAGTTCTTC. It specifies CASSIDPGLAGGSGNEQFF.

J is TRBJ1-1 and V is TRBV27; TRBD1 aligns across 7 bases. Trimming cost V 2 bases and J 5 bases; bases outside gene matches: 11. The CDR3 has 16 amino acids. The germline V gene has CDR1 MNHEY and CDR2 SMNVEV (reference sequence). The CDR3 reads CASSLRTTGQGTEAFF. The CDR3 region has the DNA TGTGCCAGCAGTTTAAGGACGACAGGGCAAGGGACTGAAGCTTTCTTT.

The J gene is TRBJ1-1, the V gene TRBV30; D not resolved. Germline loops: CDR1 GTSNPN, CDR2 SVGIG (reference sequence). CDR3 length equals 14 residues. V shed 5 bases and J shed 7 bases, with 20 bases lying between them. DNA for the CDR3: TGTGCCTGGGGTCGGGCACACTCTACCAATGAAGCTTTCTTT. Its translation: CAWGRAHSTNEAFF.

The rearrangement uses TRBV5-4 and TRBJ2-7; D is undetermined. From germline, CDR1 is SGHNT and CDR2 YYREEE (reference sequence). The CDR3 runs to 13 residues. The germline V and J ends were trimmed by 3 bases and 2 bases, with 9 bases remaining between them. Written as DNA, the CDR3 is TGTGCCAGCAGCTACGGACCGACCTACGAGCAGTACTTC. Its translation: CASSYGPTYEQYF.

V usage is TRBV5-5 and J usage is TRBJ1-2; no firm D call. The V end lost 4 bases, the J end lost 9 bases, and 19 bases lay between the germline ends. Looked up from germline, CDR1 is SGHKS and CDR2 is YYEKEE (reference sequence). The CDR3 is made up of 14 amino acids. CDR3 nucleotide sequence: TGTGCCAGCAGCGGGGAGCCCCCCTCGGAGCGCTACACCTTC. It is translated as CASSGEPPSERYTF.

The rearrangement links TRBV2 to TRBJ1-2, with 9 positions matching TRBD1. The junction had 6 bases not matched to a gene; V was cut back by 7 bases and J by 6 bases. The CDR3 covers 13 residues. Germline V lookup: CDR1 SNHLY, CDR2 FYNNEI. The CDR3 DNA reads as TGTGCCAGCATTTGGACAGGGGAAGATGGCTACACCTTC. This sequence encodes CASIWTGEDGYTF.

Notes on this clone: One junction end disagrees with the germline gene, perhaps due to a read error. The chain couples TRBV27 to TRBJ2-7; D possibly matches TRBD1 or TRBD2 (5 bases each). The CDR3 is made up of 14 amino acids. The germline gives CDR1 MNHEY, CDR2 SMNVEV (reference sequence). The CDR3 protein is CASSVSGRVNEQYF. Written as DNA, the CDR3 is TGTGCCAGCAGTGTATCAGGGAGAGTAAACGAGCAGTACTTC.

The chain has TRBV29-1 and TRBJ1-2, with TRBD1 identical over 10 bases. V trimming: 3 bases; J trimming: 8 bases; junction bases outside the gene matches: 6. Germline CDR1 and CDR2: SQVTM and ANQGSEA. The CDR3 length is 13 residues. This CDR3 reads CSVDPGQGRGYTF. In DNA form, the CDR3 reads TGCAGCGTTGATCCGGGACAGGGGCGCGGCTACACCTTC.

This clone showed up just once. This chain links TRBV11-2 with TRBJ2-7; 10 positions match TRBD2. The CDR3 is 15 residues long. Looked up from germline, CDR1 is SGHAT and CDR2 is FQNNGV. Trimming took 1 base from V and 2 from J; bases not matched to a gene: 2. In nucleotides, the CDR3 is TGTGCCAGCAGCTTAGGTGGGACTAGCGCCTACGAGCAGTACTTC. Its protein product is CASSLGGTSAYEQYF.

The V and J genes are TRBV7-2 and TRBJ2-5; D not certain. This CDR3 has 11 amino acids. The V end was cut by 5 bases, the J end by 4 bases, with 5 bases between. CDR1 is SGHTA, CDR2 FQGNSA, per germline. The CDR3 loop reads CASSGRETQYF. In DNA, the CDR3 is TGTGCCAGCAGCGGCCGAGAGACCCAGTACTTC.